This entry describes one T cell receptor beta chain. The CDR3 length is 12 residues. Germline loops: CDR1 SGHVS, CDR2 FQNEAQ. V lost 5 bases and J 9 bases, leaving 11 bases between the germline ends. This table comes from immunoSEQ multiplex PCR, and its TCRdb copy is limited to in-frame clones, with some not included. Of about 350,000 clones listed, roughly nine tenths were seen once; the top ten hold about 3.9%. The sample belongs to a study of blood T cell repertoires in COVID-19. The chain couples TRBV7-8 to TRBJ2-4; weak D call: TRBD1 (6 bases). The source of this sequence is a woman aged 55 to 70 with COVID-19, enrolled during active disease. The sequenced material came from peripheral blood. For the CDR3, the DNA is TGTGCCAGCAGCGAGGGACAAGGCATTCAGTACTTC. It translates to CASSEGQGIQYF.